These T cell receptor beta chains were read from a single sample in a study of blood T cell repertoires in COVID-19. Using immunoSEQ multiplex PCR, the repertoire was profiled, and TCRdb retains in-frame clones only, with some absent. This sample has 85,000 to 100,000 clones, with roughly four fifths found just once. Source material: peripheral blood. The receptors shown here come from a human donor in a cohort sampled during active COVID-19. Both conserved end residues are part of each CDR3. The order of the fields is clone size, D gene, V gene, J gene, CDR3 DNA, CDR3 protein. The D gene is left open where the match is weak. Expanded clones get a size class; other rows say once, few or many, or leave the size out.

once	TRBD1	TRBV6-1	TRBJ1-2	TGTGCCAGCAGTGGCCCGGGACAGCTGCAAAACTATGGCTACACCTTC	CASSGPGQLQNYGYTF
NA	NA	TRBV18	TRBJ2-7	TGTGCCAGCTCACAAAACAGGGAGCGGATATACTACGAGCAGTACTTC	CASSQNRERIYYEQYF
NA	NA	TRBV19	TRBJ1-5	TGTGCCAGTAGTACCCACAGGGTTAATCAGCCCCAGCATTTT	CASSTHRVNQPQHF
NA	NA	TRBV1	TRBJ1-2	TGCACCAGCAGCCAAGATCGGGGGGACAGGGGGCGCAGGGTCTATGGCTACACCTTC	CTSSQDRGDRGRRVYGYTF
NA	NA	TRBV6-2/TRBV6-3	TRBJ1-3	TGTGCCAGCAGTTCCTTACAGCTTTCCTCTGGAAACACCATATATTTT	CASSSLQLSSGNTIYF
NA	NA	TRBV28	TRBJ1-1	TGTGCCAGCAGTTTATCCGGGGTATACACTGAAGCTTTCTTT	CASSLSGVYTEAFF
NA	NA	TRBV12-3/TRBV12-4	TRBJ1-1	TGTGCCAGCAGCTCCTGGCGGGGCACTGAAGCTTTCTTT	CASSSWRGTEAFF
once	NA	TRBV3-1/TRBV3-2	TRBJ2-3	TGTGCCAGCAGCCACCAGGGCTCAGATACGCAGTATTTT	CASSHQGSDTQYF
few	TRBD1	TRBV6-2/TRBV6-3	TRBJ1-5	TGTGCCAGCAGTCAGGGGACAGGGTCGTTGGGCAATCAGCCCCAGCATTTT	CASSQGTGSLGNQPQHF
NA	TRBD2	TRBV19	TRBJ2-1	TGTGCCAGTAGTATTTCGAGCGGGAGGGCCTTCTCCTACAATGAGCAGTTCTTC	CASSISSGRAFSYNEQFF
NA	TRBD1	TRBV6-6	TRBJ2-2	TGTGCCAGCAGTTTACTCACGACAGGGGTGATCGGGGAGCTGTTTTTT	CASSLLTTGVIGELFF
NA	TRBD2	TRBV5-1	TRBJ2-3	TGCGCCAGCAGCTTCAGCGGGAGGGGCACAGATACGCAGTATTTT	CASSFSGRGTDTQYF
NA	NA	TRBV28	TRBJ2-1	TGTGCCAGCAGTTTCACCGGGGTTTTTGAGCAGTTCTTC	CASSFTGVFEQFF
NA	NA	TRBV3-1/TRBV3-2	TRBJ1-1	TGTGCCAGCAGCCAAAATCGGGTTAACACTGAAGCTTTCTTT	CASSQNRVNTEAFF
NA	NA	TRBV24-1	TRBJ2-7	TGTGCCACCAGTCGGTCGAACAGCTACGAGCAGTACTTC	CATSRSNSYEQYF
NA	TRBD1	TRBV7-9	TRBJ2-1	TGTGCCAGCAGCTTAGATAAGGGACAGGGTTACAATGAGCAGTTCTTC	CASSLDKGQGYNEQFF
once	NA	TRBV18	TRBJ2-3	TGTGCCAGCTCACCGAGGGGCACAGATACGCAGTATTTT	CASSPRGTDTQYF
NA	TRBD1	TRBV5-1	TRBJ1-2	TGCGCCAGCAGCTTGGGCCGGGACAGGGTCGGCTATGGCTACACCTTC	CASSLGRDRVGYGYTF
NA	TRBD1	TRBV10-3	TRBJ2-1	TGTGCCATCAGTGGACAGGGGACTGAGCAGTTCTTC	CAISGQGTEQFF
NA	NA	TRBV9	TRBJ2-2	TGTGCCAGCAGCGTAGGGGGCTCGGCCGGGGAGCTGTTTTTT	CASSVGGSAGELFF